A single sample gave rise to the 8 T cell receptor beta chains below, sequenced in a study of T cell repertoires in cytomegalovirus infection. Each CDR3 protein is one row after TCRdb ran MiXCR on the reads. The table includes around 270,000 distinct CDR3 sequences, roughly 10% detected once. Source material: PBMCs. The receptors originated from a human donor in good health (CMV status not recorded). Some clones in this sample may be carry-over from other donors' samples.

This chain links TRBV25-1 with TRBJ1-1; weak D call: TRBD1 (5 bases). Germline CDR1 reads MGHDK; CDR2 reads SYGVNS. The V end lost 3 bases, the J end lost 4 bases, and 9 bases lay between the germline ends. CDR3 length: 13 amino acids. The CDR3 bases are TGTGCCAGCAGTGACTTAAGGGGCACTGAAGCTTTCTTT. It yields the protein CASSDLRGTEAFF.

This clonotype turned up a few times. The rearrangement links TRBV7-2 to TRBJ1-6, with 7 bases matching TRBD1. In germline, CDR1 is SGHTA, CDR2 FQGNSA. Trimming took 5 bases from V and 10 from J; bases not matched to a gene: 8. There are 14 residues in the CDR3. CDR3 sequence: CASSLQGPGSPLHF. CDR3 nucleotides: TGTGCCAGCAGCCTACAGGGGCCTGGGTCACCCCTCCACTTT.

This chain connects TRBV12-3 or TRBV12-4 to TRBJ1-1, with no clear D. V lost 6 bases to trimming and J lost 5 bases, with 10 bases between them. This CDR3 comprises 12 residues. The CDR3: CASRYSLTEAFF. For the CDR3, the DNA is TGTGCCAGCAGGTATTCTTTGACTGAAGCTTTCTTT.

This chain connects TRBV29-1 to TRBJ2-2; D is possibly TRBD1 (5 bases). V was shortened by 7 bases and J by 4 bases, with 13 bases between the two germline ends. Germline-derived CDR1 and CDR2 are SQVTM and ANQGSEA. This CDR3 region has 13 residues. Here the CDR3 DNA reads TGCAGCGGCTTCAGGGAAGGCACCGGGGAGCTGTTTTTT. This translates into CSGFREGTGELFF.

The gene calls are TRBV28 and TRBJ2-7; weak D call: TRBD1 (5 bases). The germline V gene has CDR1 MDHEN and CDR2 SYDVKM. CDR3 length: 14 residues. Trimming took 3 bases from V and 6 from J, leaving 15 bases between them. CDR3: CASSFGQGIGEQYF. The CDR3 DNA is TGTGCCAGCAGTTTCGGGCAGGGAATTGGCGAGCAGTACTTC.

This clonotype was counted ten times or more. The chain is built from TRBV7-2 and TRBJ2-5, with TRBD2 matching 11 bases. The CDR3 sequence is 15 residues long. After removal of 3 bases from V and 5 bases from J, the junction contained 5 bases not matched to a gene. CDR1 and CDR2 from the germline V gene are SGHTA and FQGNSA. CDR3 bases: TGTGCCAGCAGCTTTAGCGGGGGGGCACAGGAGACCCAGTACTTC. As protein: CASSFSGGAQETQYF.

This clonotype was detected many times. The chain links TRBV12-3 or TRBV12-4 to TRBJ1-2, with D tentatively TRBD1 (5 bases). V lost 4 bases, J lost 4 bases, and 10 bases lay in between. The CDR3 totals 13 residues. CDR3 nucleotides: TGTGCCAGCAGTTATCAGGGCGGCTATGGCTACACCTTC. It yields the protein CASSYQGGYGYTF.

In its sample, this clonotype was seen a few times. The J gene is TRBJ2-3, the V gene TRBV29-1, with a tentative D call TRBD1 (6 bases). V gave up 1 base and J gave up 6 bases, with 14 bases separating them. The CDR3 contains 14 residues. CDR1 is SQVTM, CDR2 ANQGSEA, per germline. CDR3 in DNA: TGCAGCGTTGAAGGTCAAGGGGGTCGGGATACGCAGTATTTT. Translated: CSVEGQGGRDTQYF.